This T cell receptor (beta chain) was sequenced for a study of early T cells in non-severe SARS-CoV-2 infection. About the research overall: Unsorted whole blood bulk RNA was sequenced, with unpaired chains.

The CDR3 totals 16 residues. CDR1 LGHDT and CDR2 YNNKEL come from the germline V gene (reference sequence). Notes on the study in general: VDJdb-based matching was biased toward anti-spike CD8 responses and missed private and CD4 specificities.

Unique molecular identifier tags were affixed to discrete cDNA molecules. TCRdb analysed the 5' RACE reads with MiXCR anew, one entry per CDR3 protein. There are over 55,000 distinct CDR3 sequences in the sample; about an eighth occur only once, and around 2.9% lies in the top ten. In this sample, this clonotype turned up a few times. Antigen: not known. Germline and junction disagree at one end, which may indicate a read error. Source: whole blood, taken at baseline. This receptor was taken from an adult who was a healthcare worker with PCR-confirmed SARS-CoV-2 infection or an uninfected control (not recorded which). The gene calls are TRBV3-1 and TRBJ2-1; weak D call: TRBD2 (7 bases). The CDR3 spells CANSQDMGGPYNEQFF. DNA for the CDR3: TGTGCCAACAGCCAAGATATGGGGGGGCCCTACAATGAGCAGTTCTTC.